Presented here are 9 T cell receptor beta chains from one specimen sequenced in a study of T-cell memory formation after mild COVID-19. Using its own MiXCR run on the 5' RACE reads, TCRdb lists one record per CDR3 protein. The table lists approximately 480,000 distinct CDR3 sequences, about 20% of them singletons. Sequenced material: PBMCs or a T cell subset sorted from them (not recorded which). The receptors come from an adult woman who had mild COVID-19 (a few samples of this study predate the infection). Cell type and time point are not known.

Ten or more counts support this clonotype. The V call is TRBV5-1, the J call TRBJ2-4, with 9 bases fitting TRBD2. CDR1 and CDR2 from the germline V gene are SGHRS and YFSETQ. J was trimmed by 1 base and V by 4 bases; bases with no gene match: 6. The CDR3 covers 16 residues. CDR3 sequence: CASSNSGRGAKNIQYF. CDR3 nucleotide sequence: TGCGCCAGCAGCAATAGCGGGAGAGGGGCCAAAAACATTCAGTACTTC.

This chain connects TRBV7-2 to TRBJ2-5; D unclear. CDR1 is SGHTA, CDR2 FQGNSA, per germline. The CDR3 spans 14 residues. Trimming removed 1 base from V and 3 bases from J, with 9 bases in between. CDR3 amino acids: CASSLVVQEETQYF. The CDR3 bases are TGTGCCAGCAGCTTAGTCGTCCAGGAAGAGACCCAGTACTTC.

The chain uses TRBV5-6 and TRBJ1-1, with D unclear. Germline loops: CDR1 SGHDT, CDR2 YYEEEE. Trimming took off 2 bases at V and 10 bases at J, with 18 bases between the two ends. There are 14 residues in the CDR3. The CDR3 is CASSFDGRTVGAFF. CDR3 coding DNA: TGTGCCAGCAGCTTCGACGGACGAACTGTCGGAGCTTTCTTT.

This sequence joins TRBV28 and TRBJ1-5; D is perhaps TRBD1 (6 bases). This CDR3 contains 17 residues. CDR1 is MDHEN, CDR2 SYDVKM, per germline. Deletions cut 8 bases from V and 0 bases from J, with 20 bases between. CDR3 sequence: CASQKTGFSYSNQPQHF. CDR3 nucleotide sequence: TGTGCCAGCCAAAAAACAGGGTTTTCTTATAGCAATCAGCCCCAGCATTTT.

This clonotype was counted between two and nine times. The chain is built from TRBV5-5 and TRBJ2-5; 11 nucleotides agree with TRBD2. This CDR3 spans 21 amino acids. J gave up 2 bases and V 1 base, and 19 bases lay outside the gene matches. The V gene's germline CDR1 is SGHKS and CDR2 YYEKEE (reference sequence). The CDR3 sequence: CASSLRASGGLGVSEQETQYF. The CDR3 coding sequence is TGTGCCAGCAGCTTGAGGGCTAGCGGGGGGCTCGGGGTTTCGGAGCAAGAGACCCAGTACTTC. Based on the CDR3 plus reference TRBV5-5 and TRBJ2-5, the full variable domain is DAGVTQSPTHLIKTRGQQVTLRCSPISGHKSVSWYQQVLGQGPQFIFQYYEKEERGRGNFPDRFSARQFPNYSSELNVNALLLGDSALYLCASSLRASGGLGVSEQETQYFGPGTRLLVL.

This clonotype appeared a few times. J is TRBJ2-7 and V is TRBV5-1; possibly TRBD2 for D (5 bases). Per germline, CDR1 SGHRS and CDR2 YFSETQ. The CDR3 consists of 13 residues. Trimming left V 4 bases short and J 5 bases short, with 13 bases between. This CDR3 reads CASSPSTNDEQYF. CDR3 in DNA: TGCGCCAGCAGCCCGTCGACTAACGACGAGCAGTACTTC.

The gene calls are TRBV19 and TRBJ1-5; 8 nucleotides line up with TRBD1. V shed 6 bases and J 5 bases; nucleotides not matched to a gene: 6. Per germline, CDR1 LNHDA and CDR2 SQIVND (reference sequence). This CDR3 contains 14 residues. The CDR3 loop is CASRTQGADQPQHF. As DNA, the CDR3 is TGTGCCAGTAGGACCCAGGGGGCCGATCAGCCCCAGCATTTT.

This clonotype was observed many times. The chain links TRBV23-1 to TRBJ2-1, with 7 bases identical to TRBD2. TRBV23-1 is marked as an open reading frame, function uncertain. V lost 6 bases to trimming and J lost 10 bases; unmatched junction nucleotides: 3. The CDR3 length is 11 residues. CDR3 in amino acids: CASSGGNEQFF. CDR3 nucleotides: TGCGCCAGCAGCGGGGGGAACGAGCAGTTCTTC.

The chain has TRBV15 and TRBJ1-5; D remains unclear. Looked up from germline, CDR1 is LNHNV and CDR2 is YYDKDF (reference sequence). V lost 1 base and J 5 bases, leaving 12 bases between the germline ends. This CDR3 comprises 15 residues. The CDR3 DNA reads TGTGCCACCAGCAGAGCTCCGGCGAGGGATCAGCCCCAGCATTTT. Its protein is CATSRAPARDQPQHF.